What follows are 7 T cell receptor beta chains derived from one specimen sequenced in a study of graft-versus-host responses after intestinal transplantation. Here immunoSEQ multiplex PCR was the method, and the copy in TCRdb shows in-frame clones only, minus some. The sample has more than 4,000 clones, just over 25% seen once. This specimen consisted of alloreactive CD4+ T cells from a mixed lymphocyte reaction culture, obtained before transplantation. The subset denotes: CFSE-low proliferating T cells sorted from roughly 6-day pre-transplant mixed lymphocyte reaction (GvH or HvG direction). The receptors come from a human patient who was an organ donor for intestinal transplantation.

This clone is judged medium-sized. This chain connects TRBV5-1 to TRBJ2-7, with a tentative D call TRBD2 (6 bases). V lost 4 bases and J 1 base, leaving 18 bases between the germline ends. From germline, CDR1 is SGHRS and CDR2 YFSETQ. CDR3 size: 16 residues. CDR3 residues: CASSIGGVKTSYEQYF. The CDR3 DNA sequence: TGCGCCAGCAGCATCGGAGGGGTGAAGACTTCCTACGAGCAGTACTTC.

This clone is medium-sized (0.01 to 0.1%) in the sample. V is TRBV19 and J is TRBJ1-2, with D possibly TRBD1 on 6 matching bases. This CDR3 contains 14 residues. Per germline, CDR1 LNHDA and CDR2 SQIVND (reference sequence). V lost 5 bases to trimming and J lost 8 bases, with 18 bases between them. CDR3 residues: CASSPLGRGDGYTF. For the CDR3, the DNA is TGTGCCAGTAGTCCCCTGGGCAGGGGAGACGGCTACACCTTC.

This clone rates as medium-sized. This sequence joins TRBV30 and TRBJ1-5, with 11 bases that match TRBD1. There are 15 residues in the CDR3. The germline V gene encodes CDR1 GTSNPN and CDR2 SVGIG (reference sequence). J lost 6 bases, V lost 0 bases, and 4 bases had no gene match. In DNA, the CDR3 is TGTGCCTGGAGTGTACCCGGGACAGGGGGTCAGCCCCAGCATTTT. It codes for CAWSVPGTGGQPQHF. Drawing the rest from reference TRBV30 and TRBJ1-5, the complete variable domain is SQTIHQWPATLVQPVGSPLSLECTVEGTSNPNLYWYRQAAGRGLQLLFYSVGIGQISSEVPQNLSASRPQDRQFILSSKKLLLSDSGFYLCAWSVPGTGGQPQHFGDGTRLSIL.

In this sample, this clone turned up a few times. The V gene is TRBV5-4, the J gene TRBJ2-1; tentatively, D is TRBD2 (5 bases). The CDR3 is 16 amino acids. The germline CDR1 and CDR2 sequences are SGHNT and YYREEE (reference sequence). V was shortened by 2 bases and J by 2 bases, with 14 bases between the two germline ends. The CDR3: CASSFATGWTYNEQFF. The CDR3 region has the DNA TGTGCCAGCAGCTTTGCGACGGGGTGGACCTACAATGAGCAGTTCTTC.

This clone was found a few times. The chain recombines TRBV28 with TRBJ1-5; the match to TRBD1 covers 7 bases. The junction had 6 bases not matched to a gene; V was cut back by 4 bases and J by 3 bases. This CDR3 is built from 15 residues. Looked up from germline, CDR1 is MDHEN and CDR2 is SYDVKM. DNA for the CDR3: TGTGCCAGCAGTTCCCCGGGACAGTACAATCAGCCCCAGCATTTT. It is translated as CASSSPGQYNQPQHF.

The rearrangement links TRBV4-2 to TRBJ2-7; 11 positions agree with TRBD2. The CDR3 extends over 15 amino acids. V trimming: 6 bases; J trimming: 1 base; junction bases outside the gene matches: 5. The V gene's germline CDR1 is LGHNA and CDR2 YNFKEQ. The chain's CDR3 is CASRGLAGSSYEQYF. As DNA, the CDR3 is TGTGCCAGCAGAGGACTAGCGGGCTCTTCCTACGAGCAGTACTTC.

This clone was seen just once. The chain has TRBV29-1 and TRBJ1-2, with D possibly TRBD1 on 5 matching bases. V lost 6 bases and J 8 bases, leaving 13 bases between the germline ends. The V gene's germline CDR1 is SQVTM and CDR2 ANQGSEA. The CDR3 is 11 amino acids. Written as DNA, the CDR3 is TGCAGCGTACAGGTTAAAAAAGGCTACACCTTC. Translating gives CSVQVKKGYTF.